This T cell receptor beta chain was found in a study of T-cell memory formation after mild COVID-19. Points from the study as a whole: Proof of SARS-CoV-2 specificity was absent for the second-wave clones that crested on day 37. Of the contracting clones, CD4+ ones lay mainly in CM and EM, and CD8+ ones in EMRA.

This clonotype has a count of ten or more. Its specificity is unknown. 5'RACE primed from the constant segment yielded TCR alpha and TCR beta cDNA libraries bearing sample barcodes and UMIs. TCRdb reprocessed the 5' RACE reads via MiXCR and lists one record per CDR3 protein. The table records approximately 350,000 distinct CDR3 sequences, 13% of them present only once. The CDR3 extends over 14 amino acids. The ends were cut back, 1 base at V and 3 bases at J, with 8 bases in the middle. In germline, CDR1 is SGHTA, CDR2 FQGNSA. The sequenced sample was PBMCs or a T cell subset sorted from them (not recorded which). The V call is TRBV7-2, the J call TRBJ2-3; D gene ambiguous. The TCR originated in a man between 18 and 35 years old who had mild COVID-19 (a few samples of this study predate the infection). Cell type and time point are not known. CDR3 protein: CASSLVVGTDTQYF. For the CDR3, the DNA is TGTGCCAGCAGCTTAGTGGTGGGGACAGATACGCAGTATTTT. Based on the CDR3 plus reference TRBV7-2 and TRBJ2-3, the full variable domain is GAGVSQSPSNKVTEKGKDVELRCDPISGHTALYWYRQSLGQGLEFLIYFQGNSAPDKSGLPSDRFSAERTGGSVSTLTIQRTQQEDSAVYLCASSLVVGTDTQYFGPGTRLTVL.